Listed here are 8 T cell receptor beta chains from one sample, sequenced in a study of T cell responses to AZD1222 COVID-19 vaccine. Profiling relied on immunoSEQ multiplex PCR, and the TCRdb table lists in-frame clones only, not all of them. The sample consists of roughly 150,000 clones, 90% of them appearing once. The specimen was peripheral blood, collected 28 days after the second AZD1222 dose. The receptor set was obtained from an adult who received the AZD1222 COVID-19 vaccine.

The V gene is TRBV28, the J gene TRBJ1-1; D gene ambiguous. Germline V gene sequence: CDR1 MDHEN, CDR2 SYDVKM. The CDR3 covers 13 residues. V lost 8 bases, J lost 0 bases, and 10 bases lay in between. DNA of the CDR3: TGTGCCAGCGTTCGGGAGTTGAACACTGAAGCTTTCTTT. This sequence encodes CASVRELNTEAFF.

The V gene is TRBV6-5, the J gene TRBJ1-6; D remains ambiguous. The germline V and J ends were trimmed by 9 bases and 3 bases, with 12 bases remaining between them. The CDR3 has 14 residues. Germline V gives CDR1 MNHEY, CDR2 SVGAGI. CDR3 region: CASIRGNYNSPLHF. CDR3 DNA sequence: TGTGCCAGTATTCGGGGTAACTATAATTCACCCCTCCACTTT.

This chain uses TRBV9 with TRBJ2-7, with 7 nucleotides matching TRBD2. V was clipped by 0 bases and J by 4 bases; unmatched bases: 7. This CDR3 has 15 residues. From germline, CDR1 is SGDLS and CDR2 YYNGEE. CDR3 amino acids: CASSVGAGEWYEQYF. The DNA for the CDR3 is TGTGCCAGCAGCGTAGGGGCGGGAGAATGGTACGAGCAGTACTTC. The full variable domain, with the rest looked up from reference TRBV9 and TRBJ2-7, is DSGVTQTPKHLITATGQRVTLRCSPRSGDLSVYWYQQSLDQGLQFLIQYYNGEERAKGNILERFSAQQFPDLHSELNLSSLELGDSALYFCASSVGAGEWYEQYFGPGTRLTVT.

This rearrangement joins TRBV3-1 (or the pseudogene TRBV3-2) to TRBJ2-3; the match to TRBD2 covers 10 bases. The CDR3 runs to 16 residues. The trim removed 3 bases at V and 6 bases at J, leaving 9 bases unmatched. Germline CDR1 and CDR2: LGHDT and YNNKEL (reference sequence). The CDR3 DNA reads TGTGCCAGCAGCCAGAGCGGGGGGGAGGTTACGGATACGCAGTATTTT. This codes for CASSQSGGEVTDTQYF.

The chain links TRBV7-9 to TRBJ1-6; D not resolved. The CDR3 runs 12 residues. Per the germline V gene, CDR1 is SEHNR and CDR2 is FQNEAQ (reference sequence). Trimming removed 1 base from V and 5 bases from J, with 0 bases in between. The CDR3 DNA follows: TGTGCCAGCAGCTTAGATAATTCACCCCTCCACTTT. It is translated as CASSLDNSPLHF. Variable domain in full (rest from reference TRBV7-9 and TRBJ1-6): DTGVSQNPRHKITKRGQNVTFRCDPISEHNRLYWYRQTLGQGPEFLTYFQNEAQLEKSRLLSDRFSAERPKGSFSTLEIQRTEQGDSAMYLCASSLDNSPLHFGNGTRLTVT.

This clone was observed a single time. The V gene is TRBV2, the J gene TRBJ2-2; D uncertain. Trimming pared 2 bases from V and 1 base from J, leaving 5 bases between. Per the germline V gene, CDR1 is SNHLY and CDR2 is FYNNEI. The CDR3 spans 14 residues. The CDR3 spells CASSERGNTGELFF. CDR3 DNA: TGTGCCAGCAGTGAACGAGGGAACACCGGGGAGCTGTTTTTT.

This CDR3 reads CASSIQKGTSLNYEQYF. CDR3 sequence (DNA): TGTGCCAGTAGTATTCAAAAGGGGACTAGCCTTAACTACGAGCAGTACTTC. V gene TRBV19 combines with J gene TRBJ2-7; 9 bases map to TRBD2. Per germline, CDR1 LNHDA and CDR2 SQIVND (reference sequence). With 3 bases clipped from V and 3 bases from J, the junction kept 12 bases outside the gene matches. The length of the CDR3 is 17 residues.

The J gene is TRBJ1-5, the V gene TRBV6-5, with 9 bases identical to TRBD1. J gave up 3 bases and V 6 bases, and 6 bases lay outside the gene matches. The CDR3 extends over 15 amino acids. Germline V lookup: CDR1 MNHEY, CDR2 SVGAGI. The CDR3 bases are TGTGCCAGCAGCTCAGGGACAGGGAACAATCAGCCCCAGCATTTT. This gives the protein CASSSGTGNNQPQHF.